The clone carrying this T cell receptor (beta chain) was seen many times. Time point in this sample: newly diagnosed GD, antithyroid drugs for less than 3 months. From RNA extracted from PBMCs, the TCR library was made. These data belong to a study of regulatory T cells in long-lasting Graves disease. Looking at the study overall: For under 3 months, newly diagnosed Graves' patients had been taking antithyroid drugs.

TCR beta libraries were built with iRepertoire HTBI primers and Arm-PCR of CDR3 regions. Each CDR3 protein gets one entry after TCRdb re-called the multiplex PCR reads with MiXCR. The repertoire holds roughly 500,000 distinct CDR3 sequences, with around an eighth as singletons. A further study also used this sample, focusing on T cells in Graves' hyperthyroidism and ophthalmopathy. That work contributes: The definition of stable Graves' hyperthyroidism was no ophthalmopathy progression within 18 months.

Source: peripheral blood mononuclear cells (PBMCs), taken at new diagnosis, from a patient treated with antithyroid drugs. This clonotype was obtained from a man younger than 40 with Graves disease.

In DNA form, the CDR3 reads TGTGCCACCGGCCCATTAGACACTGAAGCTTTCTTT. Its protein product is CATGPLDTEAFF. The J gene is TRBJ1-1, the V gene TRBV6-1; no clear D. CDR1 is MNHNS, CDR2 SASEGT, per germline. The germline V and J ends were trimmed by 10 bases and 3 bases, with 12 bases remaining between them. CDR3 length equals 12 residues.